What follows are 29 T cell receptor beta chains derived from one specimen sequenced in a study of CXCR3-negative and CXCR3-positive naive CD8 T cells. Regarding the study as a whole: Higher TRB CDR3 hydrophobicity marked CXCR3-positive naive cells relative to CXCR3-negative naive cells.

The TRB cDNA libraries were prepared by 5' RACE with UMI labels. TCRdb reanalyzed the 5' RACE reads, giving one entry per CDR3 protein sequence and no DNA. Listed are fewer than 140,000 distinct CDR3 sequences; over 0.35% falls within the top ten. No antigen has been identified for these receptors. Sequenced sample: naive CXCR3+ CD8+ T cells from blood. The subset denotes: CD45RO-CCR7+CD27+CD95- naive CD8+ T cells expressing CXCR3 (TNR3+). All receptors derive from a human donor in good health. Some clones in this sample may be carry-over from other donors' samples.

The J gene is TRBJ2-1, the V gene TRBV20-1. Germline CDR1 DFQATT, CDR2 SNEGSKA (reference sequence). This CDR3 has 16 residues. CDR3 protein: CSARDEAGESYNEQFF.

The chain carries TRBV27 and TRBJ2-7; the D call from TCRdb, TRBD1, cannot be confirmed without DNA. Germline V CDR1 and CDR2: MNHEY, SMNVEV (reference sequence). This CDR3 is 14 amino acids long. This CDR3 is CASSTQGPSYEQYF.

V usage is TRBV5-1 and J usage is TRBJ2-3; TCRdb indicates TRBD1, and absent DNA this call remains unverified. Germline values: CDR1 SGHRS, CDR2 YFSETQ. This CDR3 is built from 14 residues. The CDR3 loop is CASSLGGLTDTQYF.

The chain couples TRBV12-3 or TRBV12-4 to TRBJ1-2. This CDR3 has 13 amino acids. The CDR3 region is CASSDGLIYGYTF.

The chain is built from TRBV19 and TRBJ1-1. This CDR3 is 11 amino acids long. Germline V gene lookup returns CDR1 LNHDA and CDR2 SQIVND (reference sequence). CDR3 in amino acids: CASAGGLLSFF.

The V call is TRBV29-1, the J call TRBJ1-2; TCRdb returns TRBD1, unconfirmable since there is no DNA. Germline-derived CDR1 and CDR2 are SQVTM and ANQGSEA. The CDR3 runs 16 residues. The chain's CDR3 is CSVRGRGYLDDYGYTF.

This chain connects TRBV7-2 to TRBJ1-2; TCRdb's assignment of TRBD1 cannot be checked, as there is no DNA. From germline, CDR1 is SGHTA and CDR2 FQGNSA. The length of the CDR3 is 17 residues. CDR3 sequence reads: CASSRDPGQGPNYGYTF.

CDR3 protein: CASSQEGGLAGLSYEQYF. V usage is TRBV4-3 and J usage is TRBJ2-7; the TCRdb D gene call, TRBD2, has no DNA to confirm it. Germline values: CDR1 LGHNA, CDR2 YSLEER. This CDR3 is 18 amino acids long.

The CDR3 sequence: CSARDRGLAYNEQFF. This sequence joins TRBV20-1 and TRBJ2-1; no DNA is available, so the TRBD2 call from TCRdb remains unchecked. Germline V gives CDR1 DFQATT, CDR2 SNEGSKA (reference sequence). This CDR3 has 15 amino acids.

The V gene is TRBV7-9, the J gene TRBJ2-7; the TCRdb D gene call, TRBD2, has no DNA to confirm it. Germline V gene sequence: CDR1 SEHNR, CDR2 FQNEAQ (reference sequence). CDR3 size: 15 residues. The CDR3 loop reads CASSFLAGGFDEQYF.

The chain recombines TRBV28 with TRBJ2-7; the D call from TCRdb, TRBD1, cannot be confirmed without DNA. This CDR3 comprises 14 residues. The germline V gene has CDR1 MDHEN and CDR2 SYDVKM. The CDR3 sequence is CASSRPQSLPEQYF.

The chain links TRBV28 to TRBJ2-3; TCRdb calls TRBD1, which cannot be checked without DNA. CDR3 length: 16 amino acids. Germline V gene data show CDR1 as MDHEN and CDR2 as SYDVKM. CDR3 sequence reads: CASRSSDRVVADTQYF.

The rearrangement joins TRBV29-1 to TRBJ2-3; TCRdb returns TRBD1, unconfirmable since there is no DNA. Looked up from germline, CDR1 is SQVTM and CDR2 is ANQGSEA. This CDR3 has 16 residues. This chain's CDR3 is CSVVGGNSQHTDTQYF.

J is TRBJ2-7 and V is TRBV25-1; checking the TCRdb D call of TRBD1 is not possible without DNA. From germline, CDR1 is MGHDK and CDR2 SYGVNS. CDR3 size: 14 residues. The CDR3 is CASSEQGATYEQYF.

J is TRBJ2-7 and V is TRBV12-3 or TRBV12-4; TCRdb's D gene call, TRBD2, goes unchecked for lack of DNA. The CDR3 has 15 amino acids. The chain's CDR3 is CASSFGAGPSYEQYF.

The CDR3 protein is CASSLGTGTEKLFF. The V gene is TRBV12-3 or TRBV12-4, the J gene TRBJ1-4; the TCRdb call, TRBD1, lacks DNA for checking. The length of the CDR3 is 14 residues.

The gene calls are TRBV20-1 and TRBJ2-1. This CDR3 has 15 residues. Germline assignment: CDR1 DFQATT and CDR2 SNEGSKA (reference sequence). CDR3: CSARGRELGYNEQFF.

The chain's CDR3 is CSARVLRVYNSPLHF. The chain has TRBV20-1 and TRBJ1-6. The CDR3 is made up of 15 amino acids. CDR1 is DFQATT and CDR2 is SNEGSKA in the germline V gene (reference sequence).

The genes are TRBV5-1 and TRBJ2-1; lacking DNA, the TRBD2 call made by TCRdb goes unchecked. In germline, CDR1 is SGHRS, CDR2 YFSETQ. This CDR3 has 13 amino acids. The CDR3 sequence: CASSLAGDWEQFF.

This chain uses TRBV7-9 with TRBJ2-7; as DNA is missing, the TRBD1 call by TCRdb cannot be tested. Looked up from germline, CDR1 is SEHNR and CDR2 is FQNEAQ (reference sequence). This CDR3 is 13 amino acids long. The CDR3 reads CASQRQADDEQYF.

V usage is TRBV7-2 and J usage is TRBJ2-1; there is no DNA to check the TCRdb D call of TRBD2. This CDR3 is 17 amino acids long. Germline CDR1 reads SGHTA; CDR2 reads FQGNSA. The CDR3 is CASSSLSGGRSYNEQFF.

The rearrangement links TRBV20-1 to TRBJ2-1. CDR1 is DFQATT, CDR2 SNEGSKA, per germline (reference sequence). The CDR3 sequence is 11 residues long. CDR3: CSARESNGQFF.

The chain recombines TRBV12-3 or TRBV12-4 with TRBJ1-1. CDR3 length: 14 amino acids. CDR3 residues: CASSFDIIRTEAFF.

The chain joins TRBV21-1 to TRBJ2-7; the TCRdb D gene call, TRBD1, has no DNA to confirm it. TRBV21-1 is labeled a pseudogene. CDR3 size: 18 residues. The CDR3 sequence: CASRIWTRDRNSFYEQYF.

Here the CDR3 reads CASSLVLLAGGDRDEQFF. J is TRBJ2-1 and V is TRBV5-1; there is no DNA to check the TCRdb D call of TRBD2. The germline CDR1 and CDR2 sequences are SGHRS and YFSETQ. This CDR3 spans 18 amino acids.

The chain links TRBV6-5 to TRBJ2-3; checking the TCRdb D call of TRBD2 is not possible without DNA. CDR3 length equals 16 residues. Germline CDR1 and CDR2: MNHEY and SVGAGI. This CDR3 is CASSPGLAQSTDTQYF.

The V call is TRBV10-3, the J call TRBJ1-2; the TCRdb D gene call, TRBD1, has no DNA to confirm it. The CDR3 has 15 residues. Germline CDR1 reads ENHRY; CDR2 reads SYGVKD. The CDR3 reads CAISEPAGQAEGYTF.

The chain combines TRBV28 with TRBJ1-1; TCRdb reports TRBD1, a call that lacks DNA to check it against. This CDR3 has 14 amino acids. Germline V gene lookup returns CDR1 MDHEN and CDR2 SYDVKM. This CDR3 reads CASSPRRGRAEAFF.

V is TRBV21-1 and J is TRBJ2-7; TCRdb's D call of TRBD1 is untestable without DNA. TRBV21-1 is a documented pseudogene. The CDR3 contains 16 residues. CDR3: CASSKSETGIPLQQYF.